This is a list of T cell receptor beta chains from one sample in a study of cytomegalovirus exposure and HLA in healthy donors. The assay was immunoSEQ multiplex PCR, and TCRdb's table has in-frame clones only and misses some. The profile covers about 89,000 clones, with roughly two thirds appearing a single time and about 6.7% taken by the ten largest. The sample was PBMCs. The receptor set was obtained from a woman in her 30s in good health and CMV-seronegative. Each CDR3 is given with its conserved first and last residue. Fields, in order: V gene, clone size, D gene, J gene, CDR3 DNA, CDR3 protein. D genes are given only for firm matches. Only part of the rows carry a size: once, few, many, or a class if the clone is expanded.

TRBV2	NA	TRBD1	TRBJ1-6	TGTGCCAGCAGGGCCCCGACAGGGGGCAGGAATTCACCCCTCCACTTT	CASRAPTGGRNSPLHF
TRBV27	NA	NA	TRBJ1-5	TGTGCCAGCAGTTCAGGACAGTCTTCTCAGCCCCAGCATTTT	CASSSGQSSQPQHF
TRBV4-2	NA	TRBD1	TRBJ1-1	TGTGCCAGCAGCCAGGGACAGGCCGTCACTGAAGCTTTCTTT	CASSQGQAVTEAFF
TRBV6-6	few	NA	TRBJ1-1	TGTGCCAGCAGTCCAAGGAGGGACACTGAAGCTTTCTTT	CASSPRRDTEAFF
TRBV6-5	NA	NA	TRBJ1-4	TGTGCCAGCCGGGACAACGAAAAACTGTTTTTT	CASRDNEKLFF
TRBV6-1	NA	NA	TRBJ2-1	TGTGCCAGCAGAGGAGGGGGGGGGACCTACAATGAGCAGTTCTTC	CASRGGGGTYNEQFF
TRBV11-2	NA	TRBD2	TRBJ2-1	TGTGCCAGCAGGCACGACGGCCTAGCGGGGGGCCCCTACAATGAGCAGTTCTTC	CASRHDGLAGGPYNEQFF
TRBV11-2	NA	NA	TRBJ1-1	TGTGCCAGCAGCTTAGCATCAGGGTCTGAAGCTTTCTTT	CASSLASGSEAFF
TRBV6-1	NA	TRBD1	TRBJ1-2	TGTGCCAGCAGTGAAGCGGCAGGGGGTGTCTATGGCTACACCTTC	CASSEAAGGVYGYTF
TRBV1	NA	NA	TRBJ1-1	TGCACCAGCAGCCAAGATAGAGGGAACACTGAAGCTTTCTTT	CTSSQDRGNTEAFF
TRBV5-1	few	NA	TRBJ2-5	TGCGCCAGCAGCCCCCAGGGAAGGGGTGAGACCCAGTACTTC	CASSPQGRGETQYF
TRBV29-1	NA	NA	TRBJ2-3	TGCAGCGCTGGAGCCCAGGGTTCGGCAGATACGCAGTATTTT	CSAGAQGSADTQYF
TRBV7-8	NA	NA	TRBJ2-7	TGTGCCAGCAGCTTCGGCGGGACCCTCTACGAGCAGTACTTC	CASSFGGTLYEQYF
TRBV6-5	NA	TRBD2	TRBJ2-3	TGTGCCAGCAGGTCCGGGACTAGCGGCACAGATACGCAGTATTTT	CASRSGTSGTDTQYF
TRBV6-5	NA	TRBD1	TRBJ1-2	TGTGCCAGCACAGAAAGGGACAGGGCTAGGGGCTACACCTTC	CASTERDRARGYTF
TRBV27	few	TRBD1	TRBJ2-7	TGTGCCAGCAGTTCGGGACAGATCCTAACCGAGCAGTACTTC	CASSSGQILTEQYF
TRBV7-9	once	TRBD1	TRBJ2-5	TGTGCCAGCAGCATGGACAGGAATCGACCGTACTTC	CASSMDRNRPYF
TRBV5-1	few	NA	TRBJ2-2	TGCGCCAGCAGCTTAAGACTTCAGGGTCTGGGCACCGGGGAGCTGTTTTTT	CASSLRLQGLGTGELFF
TRBV14	NA	TRBD1	TRBJ2-7	TGTGCCAGCAGGGAGACCGGGACAGGGTTATACGAGCAGTACTTC	CASRETGTGLYEQYF
TRBV6-5	NA	NA	TRBJ1-5	TGTGCCAGCAGCACGGGAAGGAATCAGCCCCAGCATTTT	CASSTGRNQPQHF
TRBV10-3	few	TRBD2	TRBJ2-1	TGTGCCATCAGTGAAAGGGTAGCGGGGGGGTTATACAATGAGCAGTTCTTC	CAISERVAGGLYNEQFF
TRBV11-2	few	NA	TRBJ1-5	TGTGCCAGCAGCTTAGACGGGCCCCAGCATTTT	CASSLDGPQHF
TRBV9	NA	TRBD2	TRBJ2-1	TGTGCCAGCTCCGGGACTAGTCCCTACAATGAGCAGTTCTTC	CASSGTSPYNEQFF
TRBV5-1	NA	NA	TRBJ2-1	TGCGCCAGCAGCTTACGGACAGAAGGGTATTACAATGAGCAGTTCTTC	CASSLRTEGYYNEQFF
TRBV11-2	few	NA	TRBJ1-4	TGTGCCAGCAGCTTAGACGGGGGGGTAAATGAAAAACTGTTTTTT	CASSLDGGVNEKLFF
TRBV25-1	NA	NA	TRBJ2-5	TGTGCCAGCAGTGGGGGAAGTATTATGTGGGGAGGTCCGGAGACCCAGTACTTC	CASSGGSIMWGGPETQYF
TRBV7-9	NA	TRBD1	TRBJ2-3	TGTGCCAGCAGCTTACTAGGGGGCGTAGATACGCAGTATTTT	CASSLLGGVDTQYF
TRBV19	NA	TRBD2	TRBJ2-1	TGTGCCAGTAGTCCGGGACTAGCGGGAGGGTTCTCCTACAATGAGCAGTTCTTC	CASSPGLAGGFSYNEQFF
TRBV16	NA	NA	TRBJ1-2	TGTGCCAGCAGCCAATACACGCAGGGGCCAAGTGGCTACACCTTC	CASSQYTQGPSGYTF
TRBV5-1	NA	TRBD1	TRBJ1-2	TGCGCCAGCAGCTTCCCATCCGGGACAGGGGGTGGCTACACCTTC	CASSFPSGTGGGYTF
TRBV7-9	NA	TRBD2	TRBJ2-1	TGTGCCAGCAGCCCCGGGACTAGCGGGCTAGTTCGGGATGAGCAGTTCTTC	CASSPGTSGLVRDEQFF
TRBV5-1	few	TRBD1	TRBJ1-1	TGCGCCAGCAGCAACCTTTGGGACAGGGGGCTCGGGGACACTGAAGCTTTCTTT	CASSNLWDRGLGDTEAFF
TRBV2	once	TRBD2	TRBJ2-7	TGTGCCAGCAACCGGGGAGGACTAGCGGGACTCGACGAGCAGTACTTC	CASNRGGLAGLDEQYF
TRBV28	NA	TRBD2	TRBJ2-7	TGTGCCAGCAGTCTAAGACTAGCGGGAGGATCTGAGCAGTACTTC	CASSLRLAGGSEQYF
TRBV29-1	NA	TRBD1	TRBJ2-7	TGCAGCGTTGTAGGGGGCAACTCCTACGAGCAGTACTTC	CSVVGGNSYEQYF
TRBV5-1	few	TRBD2	TRBJ2-7	TGCGCCAGCAGCTTGGCCGCTAGCGGGGGCCTCTTGTCCTACGAGCAGTACTTC	CASSLAASGGLLSYEQYF
TRBV6-1	NA	NA	TRBJ1-1	TGTGCCAGCAGTGAAAGATCGGCAGGGAACACTGAAGCTTTCTTT	CASSERSAGNTEAFF
TRBV7-9	NA	NA	TRBJ2-5	TGTGCCAGCAGCCGCGGAGGGGAAGAGACCCAGTACTTC	CASSRGGEETQYF
TRBV30	NA	NA	TRBJ1-1	TGTGCCTGGACAGGGAACGAGGCATGGACTGAAGCTTTCTTT	CAWTGNEAWTEAFF
TRBV5-8	NA	NA	TRBJ2-3	TGTGCCAGCAGTGAGAGAGGGGGTACGCAGTATTTT	CASSERGGTQYF
TRBV4-2	NA	NA	TRBJ2-3	TGTGCCAGCAGCCAAGGGCAGGGGAGCACAGATACGCAGTATTTT	CASSQGQGSTDTQYF
TRBV15	once	NA	TRBJ2-3	TGTGCCACCAGCAGTGGAGGGAGAACAGATACGCAGTATTTT	CATSSGGRTDTQYF
TRBV4-3	NA	TRBD1	TRBJ2-6	TGCGCCAGCAGCCAGGGACAGCTCGACTCTGGGGCCAACGTCCTGACTTTC	CASSQGQLDSGANVLTF
TRBV29-1	NA	NA	TRBJ1-1	TGCAGCGTTGATACAGGGCGAAACACTGAAGCTTTCTTT	CSVDTGRNTEAFF
TRBV6-5	NA	NA	TRBJ1-2	TGTGCCAGCAGGCATACCCAGGGAGGGTATGGCTACACCTTC	CASRHTQGGYGYTF
TRBV2	NA	NA	TRBJ2-7	TGTGCCAGCGCTTCATCCGGGAGCTACGAGCAGTACTTC	CASASSGSYEQYF
TRBV25-1	NA	NA	TRBJ2-4	TGTGCCAGCAGTGAGTCAGTAGCCAAAAACATTCAGTACTTC	CASSESVAKNIQYF
TRBV13	NA	TRBD1	TRBJ1-6	TGTGCCAGCAGACAAGACAGGGATTCACCCCTCCACTTT	CASRQDRDSPLHF
TRBV4-2	NA	NA	TRBJ2-5	TGTGCCAGCAGCCAAGGGCTTGGGGAGCTGGGAGAGACCCAGTACTTC	CASSQGLGELGETQYF
TRBV19	few	TRBD1	TRBJ1-2	TGTGCCAGTAGAGCGGGACAGGGGGAATATGGCTACACCTTC	CASRAGQGEYGYTF
TRBV6-1	few	NA	TRBJ1-1	TGTGCCAGCAGTGAACGCGGGGGCGGGACTGAAGCTTTCTTT	CASSERGGGTEAFF
TRBV7-9	NA	NA	TRBJ2-7	TGTGCCAGCAGCTTAGTAGTCTACGAGCAGTACTTC	CASSLVVYEQYF